The clone carrying this TCR beta chain was recorded a few times. The data were obtained in a study of T cells in Graves' hyperthyroidism and ophthalmopathy. RNA transcripts yielded amplified TCR beta CDR3 regions. TCR CDR3 regions were first amplified by RT-PCR with HTBI primers. TCRdb re-called the multiplex PCR reads through MiXCR, storing one row per CDR3 protein. The table lists a few hundred thousand distinct CDR3 sequences, 20% to 25% of them singletons. The CDR3 covers 16 residues. Germline CDR1 and CDR2: MNHNS and SASEGT. J lost 6 bases, V lost 5 bases, and 10 bases had no gene match. The rearrangement joins TRBV6-1 to TRBJ2-1, with 10 bases aligning to TRBD2. This sequence originates from a man between 45 and 60 years old with Graves' hyperthyroidism. Specimen: blood. The CDR3 spells CASSTQREGRGNEQFF. The CDR3 DNA reads TGTGCCAGCAGTACCCAGCGGGAGGGGCGGGGCAATGAGCAGTTCTTC.